What follows are 32 T cell receptor beta chains derived from one specimen sequenced in a study of PD-L1 blockade in urothelial cancer. The table came from immunoSEQ multiplex PCR; TCRdb's copy has only in-frame clones and leaves some out. Here the sample spans about 51,000 clones, 85% to 90% being singletons. The sample's time point: peripheral blood 6 weeks after treatment start. This specimen was PBMCs, taken around atezolizumab (anti-PD-L1) treatment. Receptor source: a man aged 55 to 70 with urothelial cancer.

This chain joins TRBV5-6 and TRBJ1-3; 11 nucleotides line up with TRBD1. With V trimmed by 3 bases and J by 8 bases, 1 base remained unmatched. This CDR3 is built from 13 residues. Germline lookup yields CDR1 SGHDT and CDR2 YYEEEE. CDR3 sequence (DNA): TGTGCCAGCAGCTGGGACAGGGGGGACACCATATATTTT. It yields the protein CASSWDRGDTIYF.

The chain links TRBV5-1 to TRBJ2-3; 14 bases fit TRBD2. Germline CDR1 reads SGHRS; CDR2 reads YFSETQ. The CDR3 covers 16 residues. Trimming cost V 4 bases and J 6 bases; bases outside gene matches: 7. For the CDR3, the DNA is TGCGCCAGCAGCACCGGGACTAGCGGGAGTTGGGATACGCAGTATTTT. Protein product: CASSTGTSGSWDTQYF.

This chain connects TRBV15 to TRBJ2-5, with 13 bases aligning to TRBD2. This CDR3 region has 17 residues. Germline V gene lookup returns CDR1 LNHNV and CDR2 YYDKDF (reference sequence). V shed 1 base and J 2 bases; nucleotides not matched to a gene: 4. The chain's CDR3 is CATSRGGTSGAQETQYF. In DNA form, the CDR3 reads TGTGCCACCAGCAGAGGAGGGACTAGCGGGGCTCAAGAGACCCAGTACTTC.

The chain links TRBV21-1 to TRBJ1-4; the table's D call, TRBD1, has no DNA check behind it. TRBV21-1 is labeled a pseudogene. The CDR3 consists of 17 residues. The CDR3 spells CASSNPYDRTGYEKLFF. The CDR3 nucleotides are TGTGCCAGCAGCAACCCCTACGATAGGACAGGGTATGAAAAACTGTTTTTT.

The chain employs TRBV7-2 and TRBJ2-7, with 10 bases lining up with TRBD2. The CDR3 loop spans 16 amino acids. Germline V gives CDR1 SGHTA, CDR2 FQGNSA. The V segment lost 5 bases and the J segment 4 bases; nucleotides outside the gene matches: 11. The CDR3 DNA is TGTGCCAGCAGCAAAATCCCTAGCGGGAGTTTATACGAGCAGTACTTC. It specifies CASSKIPSGSLYEQYF.

J is TRBJ2-1 and V is TRBV6-1, with a tentative D call TRBD1 (6 bases). The CDR3 has 14 residues. The germline V and J ends were trimmed by 5 bases and 8 bases, with 16 bases remaining between them. Germline V gene data show CDR1 as MNHNS and CDR2 as SASEGT. The CDR3 reads CASSTTMTGDEQFF. As DNA, the CDR3 is TGTGCCAGCAGTACGACCATGACAGGAGATGAGCAGTTCTTC.

The V gene is TRBV5-1, the J gene TRBJ1-2, with TRBD1 matching 10 bases. The CDR3 sequence is 18 residues long. Losses at the gene ends were 0 bases for V and 8 bases for J; bases not matched to a gene: 16. Germline lookup yields CDR1 SGHRS and CDR2 YFSETQ. In nucleotides, the CDR3 is TGCGCCAGCAGCTTGGACCCCGGGACAGGGGTGTCTGGGTTCGGCTACACCTTC. Amino acid sequence: CASSLDPGTGVSGFGYTF.

This chain links TRBV5-4 with TRBJ2-7, with 8 bases lining up with TRBD1. V was clipped by 5 bases and J by 0 bases; unmatched bases: 4. The CDR3 sequence is 14 residues long. The germline CDR1 and CDR2 sequences are SGHNT and YYREEE (reference sequence). CDR3 residues: CASRTTGDSYEQYF. CDR3 DNA sequence: TGTGCCAGCAGAACGACAGGGGACTCCTACGAGCAGTACTTC.

This clone was seen only a few times. The rearrangement joins TRBV4-1 to TRBJ1-1; TRBD1 agrees at 9 bases. The germline gives CDR1 MGHRA, CDR2 YSYEKL. The CDR3 loop spans 15 amino acids. V shed 3 bases, J shed 3 bases, and the junction held 5 bases outside the gene matches. The CDR3 protein is CASSQGQGGYTEAFF. DNA of the CDR3: TGCGCCAGCAGCCAGGGACAGGGTGGTTACACTGAAGCTTTCTTT.

The sample holds one count of this clone. A read error may account for a junction end that differs from germline. The chain recombines TRBV5-1 with TRBJ2-7, with D uncertain. This CDR3 has 15 residues. CDR1 is SGHRS, CDR2 YFSETQ, per germline. Here the CDR3 DNA reads TGCGCCAGCAGCTTGGAATGGTCGAGCTCCTACGGGCAGTACTTC. It encodes CASSLEWSSSYGQYF.

The chain links TRBV19 to TRBJ1-1, with D possibly being TRBD1 (5 bases). CDR3 length equals 16 residues. CDR1 is LNHDA and CDR2 is SQIVND in the germline V gene (reference sequence). The ends were cut back, 5 bases at V and 2 bases at J, with 18 bases in the middle. The CDR3 region is CASSLRGGYGNTEAFF. CDR3 DNA: TGTGCCAGTAGTCTCCGGGGGGGGTACGGAAACACTGAAGCTTTCTTT.

The gene calls are TRBV4-3 and TRBJ1-2, with D possibly being TRBD1 (5 bases). CDR1 is LGHNA, CDR2 YSLEER, per germline. The ends were cut back, 0 bases at V and 3 bases at J, with 11 bases in the middle. This CDR3 is 15 amino acids long. The CDR3 is CASSQDTGHDYGYTF. CDR3 in DNA: TGCGCCAGCAGCCAAGATACAGGACATGACTATGGCTACACCTTC.

This chain connects TRBV5-4 to TRBJ1-4; 9 bases map to TRBD1. This CDR3 region has 18 residues. Looked up from germline, CDR1 is SGHNT and CDR2 is YYREEE (reference sequence). Trimming removed 0 bases from V and 8 bases from J; junction bases left unmatched: 14. CDR3 residues: CASSLVQTTGTGPEKLFF. CDR3 bases: TGTGCCAGCAGCTTGGTCCAGACAACCGGGACAGGGCCGGAAAAACTGTTTTTT.

The J gene is TRBJ1-5, the V gene TRBV7-8; no firm D call. The CDR3 sequence is 15 residues long. Trimming left V 7 bases short and J 7 bases short, with 20 bases between. Germline V gene lookup returns CDR1 SGHVS and CDR2 FQNEAQ. CDR3 protein: CASTNTGGVGQPQHF. The DNA for the CDR3 is TGTGCCAGCACGAACACGGGCGGGGTCGGACAGCCCCAGCATTTT.

V gene TRBV7-6 combines with J gene TRBJ1-1; D gene ambiguous. Trimming removed 3 bases from V and 7 bases from J, with 15 bases in between. Germline lookup yields CDR1 SGHVS and CDR2 FNYEAQ. CDR3 length: 14 residues. CDR3 coding DNA: TGTGCCAGCAGCTTCCCCGGGAAGAGCTTTGAAGCTTTCTTT. The encoded protein is CASSFPGKSFEAFF.

This sequence joins TRBV4-1 and TRBJ2-5; the D gene is possibly TRBD1 (5 bases). The CDR3 spans 16 residues. In germline, CDR1 is MGHRA, CDR2 YSYEKL. V lost 0 bases to trimming and J lost 9 bases, with 20 bases between them. In DNA form, the CDR3 reads TGCGCCAGCAGCCAAGATCAAGTCAGGGCTACGACGGCCCAGTACTTC. It encodes CASSQDQVRATTAQYF.

V is TRBV27 and J is TRBJ1-4; TRBD1 aligns across 8 bases. CDR3 length: 17 amino acids. Trimming took 4 bases from V and 4 from J; bases not matched to a gene: 11. Germline V gives CDR1 MNHEY, CDR2 SMNVEV (reference sequence). The CDR3 region has the DNA TGTGCCAGCAGTTCCTCCACTCCGGGACAGGTTAATGAAAAACTGTTTTTT. It yields the protein CASSSSTPGQVNEKLFF.

The gene calls are TRBV19 and TRBJ2-7, with unresolved D. The V gene lost 3 bases and the J gene lost 3 bases, with 9 bases spanning the gap. Germline V gene lookup returns CDR1 LNHDA and CDR2 SQIVND (reference sequence). There are 13 residues in the CDR3. The CDR3 DNA reads as TGTGCCAGTAGTATTATATTCGGCTACGAGCAGTACTTC. Translating it yields CASSIIFGYEQYF.

The V call is TRBV28, the J call TRBJ2-7; D is perhaps TRBD1 (6 bases). CDR1 is MDHEN and CDR2 is SYDVKM in the germline V gene. V was shortened by 3 bases and J by 4 bases, with 13 bases between the two germline ends. There are 14 residues in the CDR3. The CDR3 sequence is CASSLDSPGYEQYF. The DNA of the CDR3 is TGTGCCAGCAGTTTGGACAGTCCGGGTTACGAGCAGTACTTC. Variable domain in full (rest from reference TRBV28 and TRBJ2-7): DVKVTQSSRYLVKRTGEKVFLECVQDMDHENMFWYRQDPGLGLRLIYFSYDVKMKEKGDIPEGYSVSREKKERFSLILESASTNQTSMYLCASSLDSPGYEQYFGPGTRLTVT.

The J gene is TRBJ1-2, the V gene TRBV18, with D possibly being TRBD1 (6 bases). This CDR3 spans 19 amino acids. V shed 0 bases and J shed 5 bases, with 25 bases lying between them. Germline values: CDR1 KGHSH, CDR2 LQKENI. CDR3 sequence (DNA): TGTGCCAGCTCACCACCGAACAGGGTCACTTTAACGGGAAATTATGGCTACACCTTC. Protein product: CASSPPNRVTLTGNYGYTF.

J is TRBJ1-2 and V is TRBV6-5, with D possibly matching TRBD1 (5 bases). Trimming removed 0 bases from V and 4 bases from J, with 12 bases in between. Per the germline V gene, CDR1 is MNHEY and CDR2 is SVGAGI. CDR3 size: 15 residues. CDR3 sequence (DNA): TGTGCCAGCAGTTACTCGAGCACAGGCTCCTATGGCTACACCTTC. Translating it yields CASSYSSTGSYGYTF.

The chain uses TRBV29-1 and TRBJ1-4; perhaps TRBD1 as D (6 bases). V lost 2 bases and J 7 bases, leaving 14 bases between the germline ends. Germline V gene lookup returns CDR1 SQVTM and CDR2 ANQGSEA. The CDR3 contains 14 residues. Here the CDR3 reads CSVELQGWREKLFF. The DNA for the CDR3 is TGCAGCGTTGAATTACAGGGATGGCGTGAAAAACTGTTTTTT.

The chain has TRBV5-1 and TRBJ2-2; weak D call: TRBD2 (5 bases). V lost 0 bases, J lost 3 bases, and 6 bases lay in between. The CDR3 covers 14 residues. CDR1 is SGHRS, CDR2 YFSETQ, per germline. CDR3 region: CASSLGGDTGELFF. Here the CDR3 DNA reads TGCGCCAGCAGCTTGGGGGGAGACACCGGGGAGCTGTTTTTT.

The CDR3 reads CSVVPPHSSTQYF. The CDR3 DNA follows: TGCAGCGTTGTCCCTCCCCACAGTTCGACGCAGTATTTT. This chain connects TRBV29-1 to TRBJ2-3; D is ambiguous. The CDR3 sequence is 13 residues long. Germline CDR1 reads SQVTM; CDR2 reads ANQGSEA. Trimming stripped 4 bases from V and 9 bases from J, with 17 bases between.

The genes are TRBV6-5 and TRBJ1-1; 8 nucleotides line up with TRBD1. The germline CDR1 and CDR2 sequences are MNHEY and SVGAGI. The CDR3 is 15 amino acids. After removal of 5 bases from V and 0 bases from J, the junction contained 5 bases not matched to a gene. CDR3 sequence reads: CASSKSDRVNTEAFF. The CDR3 region has the DNA TGTGCCAGCAGTAAGTCGGACAGGGTGAACACTGAAGCTTTCTTT.

J is TRBJ2-4 and V is TRBV7-2; 8 positions agree with TRBD2. J was trimmed by 0 bases and V by 4 bases; bases with no gene match: 5. The CDR3 sequence is 16 residues long. From germline, CDR1 is SGHTA and CDR2 FQGNSA. CDR3: CASSYIAGSAKNIQYF. DNA of the CDR3: TGTGCCAGCAGCTATATAGCGGGATCAGCCAAAAACATTCAGTACTTC.

This rearrangement joins TRBV11-3 to TRBJ2-1; 13 bases match TRBD2. The CDR3 totals 15 residues. The V gene's germline CDR1 is SGHNT and CDR2 YENEEA. V shed 5 bases and J 6 bases; nucleotides not matched to a gene: 4. CDR3 DNA sequence: TGTGCCAGCAGCCCCGGACTAGCGGGGGCCAATGAGCAGTTCTTC. It yields the protein CASSPGLAGANEQFF.

The chain couples TRBV4-3 to TRBJ2-1; D is possibly TRBD2 (6 bases). V was shortened by 0 bases and J by 4 bases, with 10 bases between the two germline ends. The CDR3 covers 15 residues. Germline V gene data show CDR1 as LGHNA and CDR2 as YSLEER. In DNA, the CDR3 is TGCGCCAGCAGCCAAGAAGCTAGCGATTACAATGAGCAGTTCTTC. It translates to CASSQEASDYNEQFF.

The rearrangement links TRBV15 to TRBJ2-3; TRBD2 aligns across 8 bases. V was clipped by 0 bases and J by 4 bases; unmatched bases: 12. This CDR3 region has 18 residues. Germline-derived CDR1 and CDR2 are LNHNV and YYDKDF (reference sequence). The CDR3 DNA reads TGTGCCACCAGCAGAGATTCTGGAGCGGGAGATCTGGCAGATACGCAGTATTTT. It codes for CATSRDSGAGDLADTQYF.

The chain joins TRBV28 to TRBJ2-7; 10 bases map to TRBD1. CDR1 and CDR2 (germline): MDHEN, SYDVKM. V gave up 5 bases and J gave up 5 bases; unmatched junction bases: 6. This CDR3 spans 14 amino acids. CDR3 in amino acids: CASSLTGGEDEQYF. CDR3 coding DNA: TGTGCCAGCAGTCTGACAGGGGGCGAGGACGAGCAGTACTTC.

The chain is built from TRBV4-3 and TRBJ2-2; 8 nucleotides align to TRBD1. The CDR3 runs to 15 residues. J was trimmed by 6 bases and V by 5 bases; bases with no gene match: 8. CDR1 is LGHNA, CDR2 YSLEER, per germline. This CDR3 is CASSARTGWAGELFF. The CDR3 coding sequence is TGCGCCAGCAGCGCCCGGACAGGGTGGGCCGGGGAGCTGTTTTTT.

The V gene is TRBV9, the J gene TRBJ2-7; TRBD1 matches at 11 bases. J lost 6 bases, V lost 0 bases, and 8 bases had no gene match. CDR3 length equals 16 residues. Germline V CDR1 and CDR2: SGDLS, YYNGEE. The CDR3 coding sequence is TGTGCCAGCAGCGTAGTTTCGGGACAGGGGGTGGGCGAGCAGTACTTC. Its translation: CASSVVSGQGVGEQYF.